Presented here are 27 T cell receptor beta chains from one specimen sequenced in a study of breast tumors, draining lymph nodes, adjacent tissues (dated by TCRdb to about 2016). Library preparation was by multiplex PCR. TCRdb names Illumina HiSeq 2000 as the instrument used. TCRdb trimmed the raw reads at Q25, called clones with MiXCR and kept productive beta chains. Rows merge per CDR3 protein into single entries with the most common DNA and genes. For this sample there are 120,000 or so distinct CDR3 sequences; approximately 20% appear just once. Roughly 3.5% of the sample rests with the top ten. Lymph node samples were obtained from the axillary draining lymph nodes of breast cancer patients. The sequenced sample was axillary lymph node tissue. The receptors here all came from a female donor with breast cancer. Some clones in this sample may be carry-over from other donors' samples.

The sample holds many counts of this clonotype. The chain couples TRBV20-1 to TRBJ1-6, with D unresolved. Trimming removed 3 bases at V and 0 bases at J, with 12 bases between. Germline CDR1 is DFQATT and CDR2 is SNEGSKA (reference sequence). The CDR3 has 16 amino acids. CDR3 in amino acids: CSASSVTSSYNSPLHF. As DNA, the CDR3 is TGCAGTGCTAGTTCGGTCACCAGCTCCTATAATTCACCCCTCCACTTT.

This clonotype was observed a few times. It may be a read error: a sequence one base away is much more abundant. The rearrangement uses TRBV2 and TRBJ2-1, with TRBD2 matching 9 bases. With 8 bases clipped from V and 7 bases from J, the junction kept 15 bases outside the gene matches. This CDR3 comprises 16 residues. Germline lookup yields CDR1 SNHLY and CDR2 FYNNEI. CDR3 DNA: TGTGCCAGCGGGGTGACCGGGACTAGCAGGAGTAATGAGCAGTTCTTC. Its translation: CASGVTGTSRSNEQFF.

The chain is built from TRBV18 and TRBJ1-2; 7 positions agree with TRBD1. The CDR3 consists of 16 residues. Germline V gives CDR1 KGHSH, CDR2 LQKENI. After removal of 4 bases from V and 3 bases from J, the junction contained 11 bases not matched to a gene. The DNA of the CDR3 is TGTGCCAGCTCACGCGGAACAGGGGAAACGGACTATGGCTACACCTTC. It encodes CASSRGTGETDYGYTF.

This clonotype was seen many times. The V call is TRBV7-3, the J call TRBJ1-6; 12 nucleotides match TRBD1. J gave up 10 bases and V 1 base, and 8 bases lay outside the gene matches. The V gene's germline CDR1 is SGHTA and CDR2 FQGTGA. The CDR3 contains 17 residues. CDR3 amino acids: CASSLRGQGALRSPLHF. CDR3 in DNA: TGTGCCAGCAGCTTAAGGGGACAGGGGGCGCTCAGGTCACCCCTCCACTTT. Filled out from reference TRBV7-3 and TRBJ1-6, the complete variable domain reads GAGVSQTPSNKVTEKGKYVELRCDPISGHTALYWYRQSLGQGPEFLIYFQGTGAADDSGLPNDRFFAVRPEGSVSTLKIQRTERGDSAVYLCASSLRGQGALRSPLHFGNGTRLTVT.

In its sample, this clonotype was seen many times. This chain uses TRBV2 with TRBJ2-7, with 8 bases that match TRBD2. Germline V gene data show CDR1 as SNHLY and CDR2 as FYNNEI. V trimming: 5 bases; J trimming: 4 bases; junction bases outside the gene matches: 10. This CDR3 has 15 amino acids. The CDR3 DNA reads TGTGCCAGCAGTCTTGGTAGCGGGGCCGTATACGAGCAGTACTTC. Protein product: CASSLGSGAVYEQYF.

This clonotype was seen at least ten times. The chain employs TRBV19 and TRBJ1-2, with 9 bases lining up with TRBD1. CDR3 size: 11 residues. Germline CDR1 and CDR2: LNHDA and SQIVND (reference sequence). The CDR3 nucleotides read TGTGCAACAGGGGGCGCATTGAGCTACACCTTC. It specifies CATGGALSYTF.

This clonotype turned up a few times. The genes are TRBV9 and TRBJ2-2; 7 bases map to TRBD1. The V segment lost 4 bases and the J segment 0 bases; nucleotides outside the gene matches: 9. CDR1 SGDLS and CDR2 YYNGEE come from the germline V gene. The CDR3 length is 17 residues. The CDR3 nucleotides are TGTGCCAGCAGCAAAAGTACAGGGGCGCCGAACACCGGGGAGCTGTTTTTT. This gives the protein CASSKSTGAPNTGELFF.

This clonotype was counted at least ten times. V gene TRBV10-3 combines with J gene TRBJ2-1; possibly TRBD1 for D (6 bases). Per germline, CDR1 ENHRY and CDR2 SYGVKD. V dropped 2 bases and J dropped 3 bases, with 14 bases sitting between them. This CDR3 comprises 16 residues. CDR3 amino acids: CAISEAGRDNYNEQFF. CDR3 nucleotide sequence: TGTGCCATCAGTGAGGCAGGACGGGACAACTACAATGAGCAGTTCTTC.

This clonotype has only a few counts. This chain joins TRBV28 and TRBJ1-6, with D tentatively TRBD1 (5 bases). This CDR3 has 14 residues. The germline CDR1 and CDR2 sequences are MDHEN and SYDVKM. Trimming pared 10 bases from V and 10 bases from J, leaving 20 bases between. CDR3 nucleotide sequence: TGTGCCACCCTCCACACGGGGGGTGGCTCACCCCTCCACTTT. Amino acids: CATLHTGGGSPLHF.

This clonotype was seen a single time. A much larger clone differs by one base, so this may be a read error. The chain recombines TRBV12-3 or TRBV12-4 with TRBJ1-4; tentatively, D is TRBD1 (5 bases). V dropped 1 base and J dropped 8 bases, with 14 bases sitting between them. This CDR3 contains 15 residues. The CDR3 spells CASSLVRVAREKLFF. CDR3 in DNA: TGTGCCAGCAGTTTAGTCAGGGTAGCGAGAGAAAAACTGTTTTTT.

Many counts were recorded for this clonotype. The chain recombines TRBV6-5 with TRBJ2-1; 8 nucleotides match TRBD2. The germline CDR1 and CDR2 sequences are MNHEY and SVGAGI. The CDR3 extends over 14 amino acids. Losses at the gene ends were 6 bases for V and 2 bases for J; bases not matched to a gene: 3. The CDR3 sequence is CASSPTSAYNEQFF. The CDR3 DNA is TGTGCCAGCAGCCCGACTAGCGCCTACAATGAGCAGTTCTTC.

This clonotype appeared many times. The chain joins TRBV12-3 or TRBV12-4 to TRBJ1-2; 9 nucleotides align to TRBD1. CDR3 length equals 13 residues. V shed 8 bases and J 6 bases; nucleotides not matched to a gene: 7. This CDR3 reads CASQGTGRNGYTF. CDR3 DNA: TGTGCCAGCCAGGGGACAGGGCGAAATGGCTACACCTTC.

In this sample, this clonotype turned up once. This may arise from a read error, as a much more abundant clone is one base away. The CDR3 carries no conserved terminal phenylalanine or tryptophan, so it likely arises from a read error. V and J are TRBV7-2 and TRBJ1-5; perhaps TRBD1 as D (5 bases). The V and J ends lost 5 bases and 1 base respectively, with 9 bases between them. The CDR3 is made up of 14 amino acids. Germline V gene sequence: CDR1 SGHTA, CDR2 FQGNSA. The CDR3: CASSLRGSNQPQHL. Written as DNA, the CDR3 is TGTGCCAGCAGCCTTCGGGGGAGCAATCAGCCCCAGCATCTT.

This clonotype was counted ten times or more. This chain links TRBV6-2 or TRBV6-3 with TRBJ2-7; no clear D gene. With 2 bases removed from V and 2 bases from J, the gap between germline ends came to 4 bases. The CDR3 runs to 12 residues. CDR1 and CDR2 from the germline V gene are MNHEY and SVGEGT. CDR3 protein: CASSYVTYEQYF. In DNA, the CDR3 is TGTGCCAGCAGTTACGTGACCTACGAGCAGTACTTC.

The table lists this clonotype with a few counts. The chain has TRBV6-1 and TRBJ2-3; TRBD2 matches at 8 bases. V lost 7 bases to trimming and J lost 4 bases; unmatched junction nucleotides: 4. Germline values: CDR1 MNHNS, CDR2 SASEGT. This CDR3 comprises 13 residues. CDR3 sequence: CASKGGGSDTQYF. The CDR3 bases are TGTGCCAGCAAAGGCGGGGGGTCAGATACGCAGTATTTT.

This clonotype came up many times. The CDR3 here is CSARTGGRSDTQYF. CDR3 DNA: TGCAGTGCTAGAACAGGGGGTAGATCAGATACGCAGTATTTT. V and J are TRBV20-1 and TRBJ2-3, with 8 bases that match TRBD1. Trimming took 2 bases from V and 4 from J; bases not matched to a gene: 5. The germline CDR1 and CDR2 sequences are DFQATT and SNEGSKA (reference sequence). This CDR3 is built from 14 residues.

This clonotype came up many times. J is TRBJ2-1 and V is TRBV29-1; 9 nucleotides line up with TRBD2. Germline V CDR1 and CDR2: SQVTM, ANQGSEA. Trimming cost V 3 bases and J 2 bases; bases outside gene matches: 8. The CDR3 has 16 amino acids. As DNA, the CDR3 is TGCAGCGTTGAGGCGGGGGGGCGGAGCGCCTACAATGAGCAGTTCTTC. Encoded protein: CSVEAGGRSAYNEQFF.

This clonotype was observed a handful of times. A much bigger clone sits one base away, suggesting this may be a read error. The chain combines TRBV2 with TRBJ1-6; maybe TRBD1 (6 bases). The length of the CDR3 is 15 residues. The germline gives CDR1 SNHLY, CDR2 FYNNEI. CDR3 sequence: CAGSGLIGGSSPLHF. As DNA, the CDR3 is TGTGCCGGCAGTGGTCTTATAGGGGGGTCTTCACCCCTCCACTTT.

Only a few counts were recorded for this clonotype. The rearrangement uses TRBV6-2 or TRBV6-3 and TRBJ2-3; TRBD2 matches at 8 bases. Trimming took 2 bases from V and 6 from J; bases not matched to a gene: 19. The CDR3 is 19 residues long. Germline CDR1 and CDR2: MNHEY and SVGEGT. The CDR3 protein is CASSYRGRGSGSGSDTQYF. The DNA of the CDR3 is TGTGCCAGCAGTTACCGAGGTCGAGGAAGCGGGAGTGGATCGGATACGCAGTATTTT.

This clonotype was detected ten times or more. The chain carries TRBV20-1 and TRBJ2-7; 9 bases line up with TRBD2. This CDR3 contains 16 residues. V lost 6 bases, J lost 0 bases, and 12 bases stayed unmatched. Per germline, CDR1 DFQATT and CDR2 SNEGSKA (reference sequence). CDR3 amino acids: CSATPGLAGSSYEQYF. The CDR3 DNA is TGCAGTGCCACCCCAGGGCTAGCGGGGAGCTCCTACGAGCAGTACTTC.

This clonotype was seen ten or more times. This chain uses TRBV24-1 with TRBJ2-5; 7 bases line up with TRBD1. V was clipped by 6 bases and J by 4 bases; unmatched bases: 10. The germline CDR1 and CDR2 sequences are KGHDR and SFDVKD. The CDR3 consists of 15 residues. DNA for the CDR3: TGTGCCACCAGTAACGGACAGGTCCTCCCAGAGACCCAGTACTTC. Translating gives CATSNGQVLPETQYF.

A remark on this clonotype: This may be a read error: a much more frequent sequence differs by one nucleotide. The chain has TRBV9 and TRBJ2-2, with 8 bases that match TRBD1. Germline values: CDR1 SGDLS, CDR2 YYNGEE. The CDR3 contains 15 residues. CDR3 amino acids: CASSPTGVDTGELSF. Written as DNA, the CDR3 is TGTGCCAGCAGCCCGACAGGGGTAGACACCGGGGAGCTGTCTTTT.

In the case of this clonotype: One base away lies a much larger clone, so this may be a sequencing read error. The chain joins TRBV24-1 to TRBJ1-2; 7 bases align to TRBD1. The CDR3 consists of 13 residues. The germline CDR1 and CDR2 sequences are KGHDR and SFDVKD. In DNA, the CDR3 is TGTGCCACCAGTGGTTTGCAGGGGGATGGCTACACCTTC. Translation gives CATSGLQGDGYTF.

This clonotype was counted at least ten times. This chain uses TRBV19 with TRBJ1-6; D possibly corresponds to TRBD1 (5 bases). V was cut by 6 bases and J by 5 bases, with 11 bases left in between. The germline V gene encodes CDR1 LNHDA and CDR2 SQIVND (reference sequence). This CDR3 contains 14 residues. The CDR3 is CASRPGLHNSPLHF. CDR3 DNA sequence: TGTGCCAGTAGGCCGGGACTCCATAATTCACCCCTCCACTTT. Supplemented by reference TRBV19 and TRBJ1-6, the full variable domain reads DGGITQSPKYLFRKEGQNVTLSCEQNLNHDAMYWYRQDPGQGLRLIYYSQIVNDFQKGDIAEGYSVSREKKESFPLTVTSAQKNPTAFYLCASRPGLHNSPLHFGNGTRLTVT.

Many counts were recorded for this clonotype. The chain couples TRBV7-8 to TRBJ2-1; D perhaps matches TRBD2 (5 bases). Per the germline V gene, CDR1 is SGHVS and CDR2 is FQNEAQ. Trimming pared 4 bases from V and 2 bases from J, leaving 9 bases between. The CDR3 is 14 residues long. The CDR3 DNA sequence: TGTGCCAGCAGCTATGAGACTACCTACAATGAGCAGTTCTTC. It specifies CASSYETTYNEQFF. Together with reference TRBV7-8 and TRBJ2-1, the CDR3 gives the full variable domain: GAGVSQSPRYKVAKRGQDVALRCDPISGHVSLFWYQQALGQGPEFLTYFQNEAQLDKSGLPSDRFFAERPEGSVSTLKIQRTQQEDSAVYLCASSYETTYNEQFFGPGTRLTVL.

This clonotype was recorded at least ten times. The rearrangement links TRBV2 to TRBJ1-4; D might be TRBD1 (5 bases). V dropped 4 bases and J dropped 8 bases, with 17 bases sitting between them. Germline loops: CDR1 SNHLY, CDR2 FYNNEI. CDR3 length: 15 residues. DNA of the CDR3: TGTGCCAGCAGTGGTGGGGCAGGTTTAGGAGAAAAACTGTTTTTT. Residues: CASSGGAGLGEKLFF.

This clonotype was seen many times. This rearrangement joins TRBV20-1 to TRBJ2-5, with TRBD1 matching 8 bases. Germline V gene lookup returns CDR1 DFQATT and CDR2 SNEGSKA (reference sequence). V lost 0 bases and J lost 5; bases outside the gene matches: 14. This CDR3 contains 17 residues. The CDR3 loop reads CSARDTFEQGAGETQYF. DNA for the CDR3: TGCAGTGCTAGAGATACATTTGAGCAGGGGGCAGGGGAGACCCAGTACTTC.